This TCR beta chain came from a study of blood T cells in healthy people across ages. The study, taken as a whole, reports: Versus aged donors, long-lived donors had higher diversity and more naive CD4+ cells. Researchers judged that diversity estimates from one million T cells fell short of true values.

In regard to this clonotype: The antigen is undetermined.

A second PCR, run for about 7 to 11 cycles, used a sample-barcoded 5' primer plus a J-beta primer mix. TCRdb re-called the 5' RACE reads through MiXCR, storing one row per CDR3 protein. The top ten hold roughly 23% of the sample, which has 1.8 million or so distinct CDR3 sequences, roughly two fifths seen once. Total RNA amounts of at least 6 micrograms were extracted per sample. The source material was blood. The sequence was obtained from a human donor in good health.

The CDR3 loop is CASSLLQAATQYF. CDR3 in DNA: TGTGCCAGCAGCCTACTACAAGCGGCGACCCAGTACTTC. The J gene is TRBJ2-5, the V gene TRBV7-2; D possibly corresponds to TRBD2 (5 bases). The CDR3 runs to 13 residues. Germline V CDR1 and CDR2: SGHTA, FQGNSA. Trimming took off 5 bases at V and 7 bases at J, with 14 bases between the two ends.